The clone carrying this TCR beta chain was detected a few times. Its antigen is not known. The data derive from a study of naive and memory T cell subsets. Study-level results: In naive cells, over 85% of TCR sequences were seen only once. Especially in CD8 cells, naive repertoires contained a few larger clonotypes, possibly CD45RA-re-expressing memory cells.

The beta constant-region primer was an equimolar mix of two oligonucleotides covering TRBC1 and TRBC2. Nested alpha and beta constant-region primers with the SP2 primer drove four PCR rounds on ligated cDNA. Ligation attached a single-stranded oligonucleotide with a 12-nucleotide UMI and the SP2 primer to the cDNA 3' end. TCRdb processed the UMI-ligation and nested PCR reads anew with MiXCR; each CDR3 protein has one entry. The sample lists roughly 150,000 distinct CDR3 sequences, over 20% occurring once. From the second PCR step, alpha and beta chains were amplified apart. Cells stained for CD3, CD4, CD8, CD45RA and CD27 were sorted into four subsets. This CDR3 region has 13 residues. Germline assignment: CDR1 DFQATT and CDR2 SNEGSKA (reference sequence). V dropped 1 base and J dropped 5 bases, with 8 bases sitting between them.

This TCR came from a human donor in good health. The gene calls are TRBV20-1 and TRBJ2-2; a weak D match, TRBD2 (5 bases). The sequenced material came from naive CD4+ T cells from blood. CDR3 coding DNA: TGCAGTGCTAGAGGAGGGCCAACCGGGGAGCTGTTTTTT. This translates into CSARGGPTGELFF.